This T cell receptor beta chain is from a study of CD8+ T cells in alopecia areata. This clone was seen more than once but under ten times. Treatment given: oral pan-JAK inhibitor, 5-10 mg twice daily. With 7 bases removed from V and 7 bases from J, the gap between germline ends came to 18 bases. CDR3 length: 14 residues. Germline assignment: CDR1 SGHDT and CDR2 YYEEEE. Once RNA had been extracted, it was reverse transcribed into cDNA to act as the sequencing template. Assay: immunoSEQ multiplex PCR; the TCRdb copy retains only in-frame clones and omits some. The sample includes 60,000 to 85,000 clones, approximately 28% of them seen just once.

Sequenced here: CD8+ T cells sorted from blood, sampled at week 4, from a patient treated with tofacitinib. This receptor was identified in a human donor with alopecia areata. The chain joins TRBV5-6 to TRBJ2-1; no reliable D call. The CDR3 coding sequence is TGTGCCAGCCGAAACGGCGGCCCGGCGAATGAGCAGTTCTTC. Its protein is CASRNGGPANEQFF.